Listed below are T cell receptor beta chains from one sample, sequenced in a study of blood T cell repertoires in COVID-19. TCRdb's table, derived via immunoSEQ multiplex PCR, lists solely in-frame clones and lacks some. The sample contains 84,000 or so clones, roughly 77% of which appear only once. The sample was peripheral blood. These receptor sequences come from a human donor in a cohort sampled during active COVID-19. CDR3s include the opening cysteine and the closing phenylalanine or tryptophan. A D gene is named only where the DNA matches it firmly.

d_gene: TRBD2; v_gene: TRBV5-1; j_gene: TRBJ2-3; CDR3aa: CASSPGTSGWADTQYF
d_gene: TRBD1; v_gene: TRBV3-1/TRBV3-2; j_gene: TRBJ1-1; CDR3aa: CASSQDCPGGTEAFF
d_gene: NA; v_gene: TRBV5-1; j_gene: TRBJ2-7; CDR3aa: CASSLRGYEQYF
d_gene: NA; v_gene: TRBV6-5; j_gene: TRBJ2-5; CDR3aa: CASSYSRRVGETQYF
d_gene: TRBD2; v_gene: TRBV11-2; j_gene: TRBJ2-7; CDR3aa: CASSPNMGTSGHEQYF
d_gene: NA; v_gene: TRBV12-3/TRBV12-4; j_gene: TRBJ2-2; CDR3aa: CASSLQATGELFF
d_gene: NA; v_gene: TRBV5-6; j_gene: TRBJ2-3; CDR3aa: CASSLDDKLTQYF
d_gene: TRBD1; v_gene: TRBV6-2/TRBV6-3; j_gene: TRBJ1-5; CDR3aa: CASSDLPGTGNQPQHF
d_gene: NA; v_gene: TRBV7-6; j_gene: TRBJ2-7; CDR3aa: CASSTGTEQYF
d_gene: NA; v_gene: TRBV6-6; j_gene: TRBJ2-5; CDR3aa: CASSPPGGTQYF
d_gene: NA; v_gene: TRBV5-1; j_gene: TRBJ2-3; CDR3aa: CASSLWGWTGTDTQYF
d_gene: TRBD2; v_gene: TRBV29-1; j_gene: TRBJ2-7; CDR3aa: CSGSGGYSYEQYF
d_gene: NA; v_gene: TRBV4-1; j_gene: TRBJ2-2; CDR3aa: CASSPGGQNLRTGELFF
d_gene: TRBD2; v_gene: TRBV5-4; j_gene: TRBJ2-1; CDR3aa: CASSSRRLAYYNEQFF
d_gene: TRBD1; v_gene: TRBV6-5; j_gene: TRBJ1-6; CDR3aa: CASRTGSSPDSPLHF
d_gene: TRBD2; v_gene: TRBV5-1; j_gene: TRBJ2-5; CDR3aa: CASSLEPSGGQETQYF
d_gene: NA; v_gene: TRBV29-1; j_gene: TRBJ1-2; CDR3aa: CSVGSRGMDYGYTF
d_gene: TRBD1; v_gene: TRBV3-1/TRBV3-2; j_gene: TRBJ1-2; CDR3aa: CASSPRDRGGGYTF
d_gene: NA; v_gene: TRBV7-3; j_gene: TRBJ2-2; CDR3aa: CASSLGRGNTGELFF